Below are 11 T cell receptor beta chains sequenced from a single sample in a study of identical twins. Using its own MiXCR run on the 5' RACE reads, TCRdb lists one record per CDR3 protein. The repertoire has roughly 750,000 distinct CDR3 sequences, roughly 20% of them found once; the top ten carry approximately 4.3%. These data are also associated with another study on T cells expressing NK-cell markers.

The sample consisted of PBMCs. Receptor source: a woman aged 18-35 years in good health.

The CDR3 sequence: CASSLGARGHGYTF. The DNA of the CDR3 is TGTGCCAGCAGCTTGGGGGCCCGCGGACATGGCTACACCTTC. The V call is TRBV5-5, the J call TRBJ1-2; D is unclear. Germline V gene data show CDR1 as SGHKS and CDR2 as YYEKEE (reference sequence). CDR3 length: 14 amino acids. V was clipped by 0 bases and J by 6 bases, with 12 bases between them.

The rearrangement uses TRBV10-3 and TRBJ1-5, with D unclear. Trimming shortened V by 10 bases and J by 5 bases, and 12 bases separated the two germline ends. CDR1 is ENHRY and CDR2 is SYGVKD in the germline V gene. CDR3 length: 12 amino acids. The DNA for the CDR3 is TGTGCCACTAGGGCAGCTGATCAGCCCCAGCATTTT. Its translation: CATRAADQPQHF.

This clonotype was picked up a small number of times. The junction and the germline gene differ at one end; a read error may be behind it. This chain uses TRBV12-3 or TRBV12-4 with TRBJ2-7; 10 bases agree with TRBD2. This CDR3 is 11 amino acids long. The CDR3 is CVSGGAYEQYF. The CDR3 DNA reads as TGTGTCAGCGGGGGGGCCTACGAGCAGTACTTC.

The V call is TRBV10-3, the J call TRBJ2-1, with TRBD2 matching 7 bases. The CDR3 loop spans 15 amino acids. Germline values: CDR1 ENHRY, CDR2 SYGVKD. V was clipped by 4 bases and J by 3 bases; unmatched bases: 6. The CDR3 nucleotides read TGTGCCATCAGTGTGTCGGGAGGTGTCTACAATGAGCAGTTCTTC. It yields the protein CAISVSGGVYNEQFF.

This clonotype was seen more than once but under ten times. This sequence joins TRBV20-1 and TRBJ2-7, with 8 bases matching TRBD1. V lost 0 bases to trimming and J lost 6 bases; unmatched junction nucleotides: 10. Germline assignment: CDR1 DFQATT and CDR2 SNEGSKA (reference sequence). CDR3 length equals 15 residues. CDR3 region: CSARDRTGGLGEQYF. In DNA form, the CDR3 reads TGCAGTGCTAGAGATCGAACAGGGGGGCTCGGCGAGCAGTACTTC.

This clonotype has just a few counts. The rearrangement joins TRBV12-3 or TRBV12-4 to TRBJ2-2; 9 bases are a match to TRBD2. V was pared by 6 bases and J by 7 bases, with 9 bases of the junction left unmatched. This CDR3 spans 15 amino acids. CDR3 protein: CASSQTSGLLGELFF. In nucleotides, the CDR3 is TGTGCCAGCAGCCAGACTAGCGGTCTCCTCGGGGAGCTGTTTTTT.

The chain combines TRBV30 with TRBJ2-3; D remains unclear. Germline CDR1 reads GTSNPN; CDR2 reads SVGIG (reference sequence). Between the trimmed V and J ends, which lost 3 bases and 6 bases, there was a span of 13 bases. The CDR3 spans 13 residues. The DNA for the CDR3 is TGTGCCTGGAGAGTTAGTTCTTCCGATACGCAGTATTTT. As protein: CAWRVSSSDTQYF.

This chain uses TRBV19 with TRBJ2-7, with 7 bases matching TRBD1. The CDR3 is 14 amino acids. Germline V gene sequence: CDR1 LNHDA, CDR2 SQIVND (reference sequence). V lost 9 bases to trimming and J lost 2 bases; unmatched junction nucleotides: 10. The CDR3 DNA follows: TGTGCCAGCCTTCCCTCGACAGGGCCCTACGAGCAGTACTTC. It yields the protein CASLPSTGPYEQYF.

The V and J genes are TRBV7-3 and TRBJ2-7, with 9 bases identical to TRBD2. V trimming: 5 bases; J trimming: 5 bases; junction bases outside the gene matches: 19. From germline, CDR1 is SGHTA and CDR2 FQGTGA. CDR3 length equals 18 residues. For the CDR3, the DNA is TGTGCCAGCAGCGGAAGGATTAGCGGGAGAGGGGCGACCAACGAGCAGTACTTC. This sequence encodes CASSGRISGRGATNEQYF.

This clonotype has a handful of counts. This chain joins TRBV5-1 and TRBJ2-2, with 8 bases aligning to TRBD2. The CDR3 covers 16 residues. The germline gives CDR1 SGHRS, CDR2 YFSETQ. Germline trimming cut 1 base from V and 7 bases from J; bases unmatched to any gene: 9. CDR3 sequence: CASSLPGGGQNGELFF. The CDR3, as DNA: TGCGCCAGCAGCTTGCCTGGCGGGGGGCAAAACGGGGAGCTGTTTTTT.

V is TRBV20-1 and J is TRBJ1-2; D ambiguous. V shed 3 bases and J shed 5 bases, with 10 bases lying between them. Per the germline V gene, CDR1 is DFQATT and CDR2 is SNEGSKA (reference sequence). CDR3 length equals 12 residues. This CDR3 is CSASEQTYGYTF. CDR3 nucleotides: TGCAGTGCTAGTGAACAGACTTATGGCTACACCTTC.